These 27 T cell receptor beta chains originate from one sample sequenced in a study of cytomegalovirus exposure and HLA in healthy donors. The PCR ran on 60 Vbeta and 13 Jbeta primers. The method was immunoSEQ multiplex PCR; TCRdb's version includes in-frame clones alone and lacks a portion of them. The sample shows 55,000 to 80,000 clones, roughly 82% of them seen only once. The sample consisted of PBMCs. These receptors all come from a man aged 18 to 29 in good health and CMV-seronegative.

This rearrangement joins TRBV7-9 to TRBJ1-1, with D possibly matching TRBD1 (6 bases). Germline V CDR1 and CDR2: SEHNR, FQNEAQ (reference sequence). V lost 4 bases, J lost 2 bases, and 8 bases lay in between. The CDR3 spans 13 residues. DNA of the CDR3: TGTGCCAGCAGCTACAGGGACAACACTGAAGCTTTCTTT. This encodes CASSYRDNTEAFF.

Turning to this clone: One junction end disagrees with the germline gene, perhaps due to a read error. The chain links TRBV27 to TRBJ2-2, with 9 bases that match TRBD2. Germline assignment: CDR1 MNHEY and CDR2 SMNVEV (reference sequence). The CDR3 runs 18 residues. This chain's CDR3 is CAISLLAPLRGGSGELFF. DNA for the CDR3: TGTGCCATCAGTTTACTGGCCCCCCTGCGGGGGGGTTCCGGGGAGCTGTTTTTT.

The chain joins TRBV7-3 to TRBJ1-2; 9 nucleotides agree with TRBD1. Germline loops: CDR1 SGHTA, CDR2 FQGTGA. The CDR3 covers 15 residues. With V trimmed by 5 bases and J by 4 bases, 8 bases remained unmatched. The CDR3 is CASSLGQGISYGYTF. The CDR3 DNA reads TGTGCCAGCAGCCTGGGACAGGGTATTTCCTATGGCTACACCTTC.

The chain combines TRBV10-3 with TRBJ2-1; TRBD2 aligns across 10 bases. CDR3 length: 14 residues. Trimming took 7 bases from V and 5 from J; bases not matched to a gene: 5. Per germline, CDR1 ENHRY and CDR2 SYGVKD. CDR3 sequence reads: CAITSGRSHNEQFF. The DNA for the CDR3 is TGTGCCATCACTAGCGGGAGATCCCACAATGAGCAGTTCTTC.

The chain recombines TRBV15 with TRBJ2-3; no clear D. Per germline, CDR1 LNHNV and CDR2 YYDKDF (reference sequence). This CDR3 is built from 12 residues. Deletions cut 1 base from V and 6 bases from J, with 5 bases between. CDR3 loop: CATSRVMDTQYF. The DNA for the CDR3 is TGTGCCACCAGCAGAGTAATGGATACGCAGTATTTT. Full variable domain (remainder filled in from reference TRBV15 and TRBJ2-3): DAMVIQNPRYQVTQFGKPVTLSCSQTLNHNVMYWYQQKSSQAPKLLFHYYDKDFNNEADTPDNFQSRRPNTSFCFLDIRSPGLGDTAMYLCATSRVMDTQYFGPGTRLTVL.

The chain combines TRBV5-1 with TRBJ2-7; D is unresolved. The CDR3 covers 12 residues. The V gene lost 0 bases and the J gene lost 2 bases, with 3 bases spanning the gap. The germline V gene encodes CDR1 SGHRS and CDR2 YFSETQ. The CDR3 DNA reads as TGCGCCAGCAGCTTGGACACCTACGAGCAGTACTTC. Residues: CASSLDTYEQYF.

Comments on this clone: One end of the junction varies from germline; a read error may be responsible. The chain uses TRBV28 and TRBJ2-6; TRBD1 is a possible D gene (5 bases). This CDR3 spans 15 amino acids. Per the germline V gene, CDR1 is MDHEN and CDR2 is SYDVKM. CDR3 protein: CASSLDDPGANVLAF. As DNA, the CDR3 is TGTGCCAGCAGTTTGGACGATCCTGGGGCCAACGTCCTGGCTTTC.

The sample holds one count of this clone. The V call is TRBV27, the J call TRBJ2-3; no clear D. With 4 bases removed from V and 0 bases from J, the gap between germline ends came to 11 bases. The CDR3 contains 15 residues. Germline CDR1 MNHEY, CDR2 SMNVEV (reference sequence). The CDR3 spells CASSYLGSSTDTQYF. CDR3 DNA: TGTGCCAGCAGTTACCTAGGATCTAGCACAGATACGCAGTATTTT.

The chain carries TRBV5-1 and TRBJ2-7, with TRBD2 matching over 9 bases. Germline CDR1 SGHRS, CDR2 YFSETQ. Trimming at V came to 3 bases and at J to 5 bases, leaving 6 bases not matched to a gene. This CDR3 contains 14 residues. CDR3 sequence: CASSSGLAIHEQYF. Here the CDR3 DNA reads TGCGCCAGCAGCTCGGGACTAGCTATCCACGAGCAGTACTTC.

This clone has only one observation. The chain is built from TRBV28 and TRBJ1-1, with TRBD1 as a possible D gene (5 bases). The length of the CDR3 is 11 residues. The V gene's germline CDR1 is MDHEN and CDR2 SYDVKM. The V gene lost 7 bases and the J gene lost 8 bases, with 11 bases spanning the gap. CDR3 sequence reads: CASIRGGEAFF. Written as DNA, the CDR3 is TGTGCCAGCATCCGGGGGGGGGAAGCTTTCTTT.

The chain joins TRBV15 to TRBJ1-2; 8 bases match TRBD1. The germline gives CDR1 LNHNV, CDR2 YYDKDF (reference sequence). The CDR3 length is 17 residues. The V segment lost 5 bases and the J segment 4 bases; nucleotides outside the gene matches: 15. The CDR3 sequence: CATSDRIDRGLVYGYTF. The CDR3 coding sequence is TGTGCCACCAGCGACCGAATTGACAGGGGTCTCGTCTATGGCTACACCTTC.

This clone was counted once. The CDR3 is CASSEEDGGWNEQFF. The CDR3 DNA sequence: TGTGCCAGCAGTGAAGAAGACGGGGGGTGGAATGAGCAGTTCTTC. J is TRBJ2-1 and V is TRBV6-1, with 7 positions matching TRBD2. CDR3 size: 15 residues. Looked up from germline, CDR1 is MNHNS and CDR2 is SASEGT. Unmatched junction bases numbered 7, after V lost 1 base and J lost 7 bases.

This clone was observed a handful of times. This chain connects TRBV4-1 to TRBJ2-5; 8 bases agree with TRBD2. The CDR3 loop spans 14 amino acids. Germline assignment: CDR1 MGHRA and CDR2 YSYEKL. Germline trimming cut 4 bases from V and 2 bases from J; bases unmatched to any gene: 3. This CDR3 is CASSRLALQETQYF. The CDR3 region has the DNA TGCGCCAGCAGCCGACTAGCGCTTCAAGAGACCCAGTACTTC.

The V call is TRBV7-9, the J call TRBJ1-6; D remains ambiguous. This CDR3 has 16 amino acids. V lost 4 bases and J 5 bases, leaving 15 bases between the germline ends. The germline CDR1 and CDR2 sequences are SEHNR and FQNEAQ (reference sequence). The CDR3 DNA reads TGTGCCAGCAGCTCTACCGGGGTCGGGGATAATTCACCCCTCCACTTT. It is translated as CASSSTGVGDNSPLHF.

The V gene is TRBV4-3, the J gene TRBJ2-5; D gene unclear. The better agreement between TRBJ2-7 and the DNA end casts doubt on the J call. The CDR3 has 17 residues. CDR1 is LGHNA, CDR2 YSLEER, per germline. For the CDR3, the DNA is TGCGCCAGCAGCCAAGATCTTTTTCAGGTGAGCTCCTACGAGCAGTACTTC. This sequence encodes CASSQDLFQVSSYEQYF.

The CDR3 DNA sequence: TGCGCCAGCAGCAAAACAGGGGATCCCAATCAGCCCCAGCATTTT. Translating gives CASSKTGDPNQPQHF. The rearrangement uses TRBV5-1 and TRBJ1-5; 7 bases are shared with TRBD1. CDR3 length equals 15 residues. Germline CDR1 is SGHRS and CDR2 is YFSETQ. V shed 4 bases and J 3 bases; nucleotides not matched to a gene: 7.

The CDR3 nucleotides are TGCGCCAGCAGAAGCGTCAGACAGGGCACTGAAGCTTTCTTT. It is translated as CASRSVRQGTEAFF. The genes are TRBV5-1 and TRBJ1-1; 7 bases map to TRBD1. The germline V gene encodes CDR1 SGHRS and CDR2 YFSETQ. The CDR3 spans 14 residues. V gave up 5 bases and J gave up 4 bases; unmatched junction bases: 8.

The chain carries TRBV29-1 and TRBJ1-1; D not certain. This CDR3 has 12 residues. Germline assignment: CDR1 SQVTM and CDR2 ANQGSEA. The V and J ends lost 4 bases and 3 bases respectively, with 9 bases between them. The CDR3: CSVGPGDTEAFF. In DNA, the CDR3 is TGCAGCGTTGGGCCAGGCGACACTGAAGCTTTCTTT.

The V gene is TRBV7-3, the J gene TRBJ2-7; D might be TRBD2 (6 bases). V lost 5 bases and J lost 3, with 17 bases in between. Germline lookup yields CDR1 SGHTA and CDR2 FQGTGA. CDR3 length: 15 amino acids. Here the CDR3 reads CASSGRASAFYEQYF. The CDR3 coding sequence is TGTGCCAGCAGCGGAAGGGCTAGCGCGTTCTACGAGCAGTACTTC.

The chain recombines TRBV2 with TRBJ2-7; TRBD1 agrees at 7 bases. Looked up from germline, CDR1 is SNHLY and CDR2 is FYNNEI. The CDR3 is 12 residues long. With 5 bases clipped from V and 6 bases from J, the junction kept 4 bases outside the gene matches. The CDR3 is CASSRDRAEQYF. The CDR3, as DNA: TGTGCCAGCAGTCGGGACAGAGCCGAGCAGTACTTC. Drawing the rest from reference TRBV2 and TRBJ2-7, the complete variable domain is EPEVTQTPSHQVTQMGQEVILRCVPISNHLYFYWYRQILGQKVEFLVSFYNNEISEKSEIFDDQFSVERPDGSNFTLKIRSTKLEDSAMYFCASSRDRAEQYFGPGTRLTVT.

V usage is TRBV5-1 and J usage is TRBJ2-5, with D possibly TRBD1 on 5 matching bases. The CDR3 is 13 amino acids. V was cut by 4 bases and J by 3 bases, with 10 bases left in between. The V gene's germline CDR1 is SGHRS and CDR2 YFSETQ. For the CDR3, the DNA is TGCGCCAGCAGCCCTGACAGAAAAGAGACCCAGTACTTC. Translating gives CASSPDRKETQYF.

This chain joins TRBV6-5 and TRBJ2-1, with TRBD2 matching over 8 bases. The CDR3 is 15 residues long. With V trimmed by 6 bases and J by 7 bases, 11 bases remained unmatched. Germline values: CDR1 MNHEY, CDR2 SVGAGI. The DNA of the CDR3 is TGTGCCAGCAGACACAGCGGACTAGCTGGGAATGAGCAGTTCTTC. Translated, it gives CASRHSGLAGNEQFF.

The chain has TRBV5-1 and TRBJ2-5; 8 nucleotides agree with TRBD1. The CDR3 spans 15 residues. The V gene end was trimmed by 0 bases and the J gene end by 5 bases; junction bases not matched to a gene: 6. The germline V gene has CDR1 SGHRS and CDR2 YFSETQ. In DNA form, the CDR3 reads TGCGCCAGCAGCTTGGCGGCAGGGGGCCGGGAGACCCAGTACTTC. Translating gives CASSLAAGGRETQYF.

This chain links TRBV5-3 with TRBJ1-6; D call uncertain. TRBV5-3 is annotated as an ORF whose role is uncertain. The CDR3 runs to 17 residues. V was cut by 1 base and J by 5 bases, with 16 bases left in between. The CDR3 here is CARSLYGEHEHNSPLHF. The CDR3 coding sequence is TGTGCCAGAAGCTTGTACGGGGAGCACGAACATAATTCACCCCTCCACTTT.

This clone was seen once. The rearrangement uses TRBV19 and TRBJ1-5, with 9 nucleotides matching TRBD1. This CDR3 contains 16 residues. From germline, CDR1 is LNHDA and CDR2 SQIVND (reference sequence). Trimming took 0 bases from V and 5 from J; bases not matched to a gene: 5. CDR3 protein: CASSIDSTGGHQPQHF. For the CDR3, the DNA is TGTGCCAGTAGTATAGATTCGACAGGGGGGCATCAGCCCCAGCATTTT.

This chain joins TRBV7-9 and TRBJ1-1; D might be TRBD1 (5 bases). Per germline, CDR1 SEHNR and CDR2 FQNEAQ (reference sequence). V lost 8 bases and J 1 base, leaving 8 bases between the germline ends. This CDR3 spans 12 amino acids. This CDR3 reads CASEQGNTEAFF. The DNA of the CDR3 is TGTGCCAGCGAGCAGGGGAACACTGAAGCTTTCTTT.

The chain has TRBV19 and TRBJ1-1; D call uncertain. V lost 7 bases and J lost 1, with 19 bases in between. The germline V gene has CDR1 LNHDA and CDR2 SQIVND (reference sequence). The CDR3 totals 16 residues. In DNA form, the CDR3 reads TGTGCCAGTAATCAGGCGATGGGCCTTGAGAACACTGAAGCTTTCTTT. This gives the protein CASNQAMGLENTEAFF.